The rows below give T cell receptor beta chains drawn from one sample of a study of neurological immune-mediated disorders. TCRdb itself ran the 5' RACE reads through MiXCR, one entry per CDR3 protein. The table has about 49,000 distinct CDR3 sequences, 10% seen once. Sequencing was carried out using PBMCs. Receptors originate from a woman between 35 and 50 years old in good health. CDR3s include the opening cysteine and the closing phenylalanine or tryptophan. The order of the fields is D gene, V gene, clone size, J gene, CDR3 protein, CDR3 DNA. D genes are given only for firm matches. Some rows have no size entry. The others give once, few or many, or a class for an expanded clone.

-,TRBV5-1,many,TRBJ2-3,CASSAPERGTDTQYF,TGCGCCAGCAGCGCTCCGGAACGGGGCACAGATACGCAGTATTTT
TRBD2,TRBV9,many,TRBJ2-1,CASSEGTSSRFNEQFF,TGTGCCAGCAGCGAAGGGACTAGTAGTCGTTTCAATGAGCAGTTCTTC
-,TRBV20-1,many,TRBJ1-4,CSARALTTNEKLFF,TGCAGTGCTAGGGCCTTAACAACTAATGAAAAACTGTTTTTT
-,TRBV10-3,-,TRBJ1-2,CAISETGDMGGYTF,TGTGCCATCAGTGAGACAGGAGATATGGGGGGCTACACCTTC
-,TRBV20-1,many,TRBJ2-3,CSASGGSDTQYF,TGCAGTGCTAGCGGGGGCTCAGATACGCAGTATTTT
TRBD1,TRBV6-2/TRBV6-3,many,TRBJ1-1,CASRVTGVTEAFF,TGTGCCAGCAGAGTGACAGGGGTGACTGAAGCTTTCTTT
TRBD1,TRBV13,many,TRBJ1-1,CASSLGTGITEAFF,TGTGCCAGCAGCTTAGGGACAGGGATCACTGAAGCTTTCTTT
TRBD1,TRBV24-1,many,TRBJ1-5,CATSDVGQGNQPQHF,TGTGCCACCAGTGATGTGGGACAGGGCAATCAGCCCCAGCATTTT
-,TRBV2,many,TRBJ2-4,CASSLDTGAKNIQYF,TGTGCCAGCAGTTTGGATACAGGAGCCAAAAACATTCAGTACTTC
TRBD2,TRBV6-2/TRBV6-3,many,TRBJ2-3,CASSYSGTSGGLRRTDTQYF,TGTGCCAGCAGTTACTCAGGGACTAGCGGGGGGCTCAGACGCACAGATACGCAGTATTTT
TRBD1,TRBV20-1,many,TRBJ2-5,CSAKDRGSRETQYF,TGCAGTGCTAAGGACAGGGGGAGTCGGGAGACCCAGTACTTC
-,TRBV5-5,many,TRBJ1-1,CASRADWGTEAFF,TGTGCCAGCAGAGCCGATTGGGGCACTGAAGCTTTCTTT
-,TRBV5-1,many,TRBJ2-7,CASSLGPTWGAEQYF,TGCGCCAGCAGCTTGGGTCCCACCTGGGGGGCCGAGCAGTACTTC
-,TRBV6-5,once,TRBJ1-4,CASSYSGPYGEKLFF,TGTGCCAGTAGTTACTCTGGACCGTACGGCGAAAAACTGTTTTTT
-,TRBV6-5,many,TRBJ2-5,CASSDAETQYF,TGTGCCAGCAGCGACGCGGAGACCCAGTACTTC
TRBD2,TRBV20-1,many,TRBJ2-1,CRLVAGDEQFF,TGCAGGCTCGTGGCGGGAGATGAGCAGTTCTTC
TRBD1,TRBV10-3,many,TRBJ2-7,CAIAAGTGSAYEQYF,TGTGCCATCGCCGCCGGGACAGGGTCTGCCTACGAGCAGTACTTC
-,TRBV24-1,many,TRBJ1-4,CATSDSVGSGEKLFF,TGTGCCACCAGTGATTCCGTGGGAAGCGGTGAAAAACTGTTTTTT
-,TRBV9,many,TRBJ2-1,CASSVGIFQNEQFF,TGTGCCAGCAGCGTCGGAATTTTCCAGAATGAGCAGTTCTTC
-,TRBV10-1,many,TRBJ2-1,CASGNAWDEQFF,TGCGCCAGTGGGAACGCCTGGGATGAGCAGTTCTTC
TRBD1,TRBV6-6,many,TRBJ1-1,CASSFTGEGTEAFF,TGTGCCAGCAGTTTTACAGGGGAAGGTACTGAAGCTTTCTTT
-,TRBV6-5,many,TRBJ1-2,CASSYGRSSGSYTF,TGTGCCAGCAGTTACGGACGTTCGTCCGGTAGCTACACCTTC
-,TRBV3-1,many,TRBJ1-1,CASSRSGGDTEAFF,TGTGCCAGCAGCCGCTCCGGAGGGGACACTGAAGCTTTCTTT
-,TRBV5-1,many,TRBJ2-5,CASSLAQAVGETQYF,TGCGCCAGCAGCTTGGCCCAGGCCGTTGGGGAGACCCAGTACTTC